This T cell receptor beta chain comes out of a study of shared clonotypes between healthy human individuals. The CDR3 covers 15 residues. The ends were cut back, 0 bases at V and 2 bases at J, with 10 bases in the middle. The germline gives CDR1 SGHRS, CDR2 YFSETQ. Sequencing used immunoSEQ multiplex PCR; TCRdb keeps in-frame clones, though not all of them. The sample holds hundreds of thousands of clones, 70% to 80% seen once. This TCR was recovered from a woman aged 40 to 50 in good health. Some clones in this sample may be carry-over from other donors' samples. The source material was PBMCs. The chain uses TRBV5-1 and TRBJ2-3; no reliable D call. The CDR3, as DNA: TGCGCCAGCAGCTTGGGCCAGACAAACACAGATACGCAGTATTTT. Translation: CASSLGQTNTDTQYF.